This TCR beta chain was captured by sequencing in a study of T cells in Graves' hyperthyroidism and ophthalmopathy. This clonotype showed up many times. Using RNA transcripts as the source, TCR beta CDR3 regions were amplified. TCR CDR3 underwent first-round RT-PCR with the HTBI primer set. Each CDR3 protein is one row after TCRdb ran MiXCR on the multiplex PCR reads. The data show hundreds of thousands of distinct CDR3 sequences, about 14% seen once. The CDR3 extends over 16 amino acids. Trimming pared 1 base from V and 6 bases from J, leaving 13 bases between. This clonotype originated in a woman aged 25-40 years with Graves' hyperthyroidism that later progressed to Graves' ophthalmopathy. Sequenced sample: blood. V usage is TRBV12-3 or TRBV12-4 and J usage is TRBJ1-6; tentatively, D is TRBD1 (6 bases). CDR3 nucleotide sequence: TGTGCCAGCAGTTTAGGGAACAGGGCCGCTAATTCACCCCTCCACTTT. It specifies CASSLGNRAANSPLHF.